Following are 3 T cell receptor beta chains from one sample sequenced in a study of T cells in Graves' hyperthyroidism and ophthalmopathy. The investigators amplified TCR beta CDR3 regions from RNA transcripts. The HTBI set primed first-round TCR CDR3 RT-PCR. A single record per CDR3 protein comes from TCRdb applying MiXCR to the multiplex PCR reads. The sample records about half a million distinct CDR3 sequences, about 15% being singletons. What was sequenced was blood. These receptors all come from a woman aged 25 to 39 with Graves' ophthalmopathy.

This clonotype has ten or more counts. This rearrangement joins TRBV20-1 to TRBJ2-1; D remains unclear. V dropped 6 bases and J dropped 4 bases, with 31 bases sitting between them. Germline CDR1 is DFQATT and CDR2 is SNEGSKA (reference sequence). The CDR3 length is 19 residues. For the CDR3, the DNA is TGCAGTGCGTTTCAACTGCGTAACAGCCGTCAGGCGGTGTACAATGAGCAGTTCTTC. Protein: CSAFQLRNSRQAVYNEQFF.

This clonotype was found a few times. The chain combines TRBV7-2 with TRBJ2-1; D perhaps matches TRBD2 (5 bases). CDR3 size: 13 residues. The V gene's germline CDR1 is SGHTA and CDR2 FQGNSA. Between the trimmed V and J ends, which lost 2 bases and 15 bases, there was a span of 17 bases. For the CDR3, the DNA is TGTGCCAGCAGCTTATCTAGCTCTGAAGGACGGTTCTTC. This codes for CASSLSSSEGRFF. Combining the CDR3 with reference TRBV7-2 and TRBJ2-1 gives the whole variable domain GAGVSQSPSNKVTEKGKDVELRCDPISGHTALYWYRQSLGQGLEFLIYFQGNSAPDKSGLPSDRFSAERTGGSVSTLTIQRTQQEDSAVYLCASSLSSSEGRFFGPGTRLTVL.

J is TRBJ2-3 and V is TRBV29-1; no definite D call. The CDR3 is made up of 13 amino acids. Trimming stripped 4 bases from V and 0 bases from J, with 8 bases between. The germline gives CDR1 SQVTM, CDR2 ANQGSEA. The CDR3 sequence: CSVAIPSTDTQYF. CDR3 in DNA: TGCAGCGTTGCCATTCCTAGCACAGATACGCAGTATTTT.